This TCR beta chain was captured by sequencing in a study of shared clonotypes between healthy human individuals. Findings and limits, study-wide: Richness estimates generally favored naive over memory subsets.

After removal of 1 base from V and 6 bases from J, the junction contained 6 bases not matched to a gene. The V gene's germline CDR1 is SGHVS and CDR2 FQNEAQ. CDR3 length equals 14 residues. Concerning this clone: Its target is not known.

Generated by immunoSEQ multiplex PCR, the TCRdb table keeps only in-frame clones and is missing some. Among some 2.1 million clones listed, about 95% were seen once. Naive CD8 cells, CD45RO-negative and positively selected for CCR7, excluded terminally differentiated effector memory CD45RA+ cells. Sequenced: naive CD8+ T cells sorted from blood. The chain has TRBV7-8 and TRBJ2-7; 7 positions match TRBD1. This clonotype originated in a young man in good health. This CDR3 reads CASSLDRGRGEQYF. CDR3 DNA: TGTGCCAGCAGCTTAGACAGGGGCAGGGGCGAGCAGTACTTC.